This T cell receptor beta chain was sequenced in a study of cytomegalovirus exposure and HLA in healthy donors (dated by TCRdb to the late 2010s). For the wider study: According to an earlier analysis of 587 of the donors, 150 million to 200 million T cells yielded 100 million or so unique TCR beta sequences and 276 Gb of sequence data. An early release covering roughly 640 HLA-typed donors comprised 250 to 350 gigabases of sequencing data and approximately 85 million unique TCR sequences. Of the roughly 410 genotyped donors, less than 90% were placed in the genetic ancestry cluster associated with self-reported Caucasian donors. The aim of the study was to test whether cataloging public T cell receptors could identify signatures of past pathogen exposure. Using immunosequencing, the study profiled T cell repertoires from about 610 subjects and related those repertoires to cytomegalovirus serostatus. A separate validation cohort of approximately 120 different subjects was used in addition to the roughly 700-subject first cohort. High-throughput TCR immunosequencing, statistical association of individual TCRs with disease status, and machine learning were combined to predict cytomegalovirus infection status. To study patterns of TCR occurrence, a later analysis re-analyzed previously published TCR beta repertoires from 650 to 750 donors and added high-resolution HLA genotyping. The later analysis used no new phenotypic data to find candidate immune exposures, relying instead on TCR beta sequences and their occurrence across donors. An earlier analysis of approximately 630 of the donors applied high-throughput TCR beta sequencing to assess whether each TCR beta V gene segment acted as functional or pseudogenic. Donor age, sex, ethnicity and CMV serostatus were compiled together with the repertoire data. A later genetic analysis used genome-wide SNP genotypes for about three fifths of the 666 donors, treating that subset as a discovery cohort. Every repertoire in the discovery cohort had been generated on one and the same sequencing platform. Class I and class II HLA loci were covered by the typing at four-digit resolution. The number of typed donors differed by locus: roughly 620-630 for A, B, C, DRB1 and DQB1; about 520 for DQA1; 606 for DPA1; and around 470 for DPB1. Several DR-DQ haplotypes were handled as single units for association and clustering because linkage in the cohort was strong. Among roughly 400 genotyped donors of the cohort, an average of about 220,000 unique TCR beta nucleotide sequences was sequenced per donor, of which about 19% were non-productive. Study-level results and caveats: Assigning TCR associations to individual alleles was difficult when HLA alleles, especially DR and DQ, strongly co-occurred. The study listed 164 TCR beta chains as associated with cytomegalovirus. A further reported finding was that TCR beta sequences accurately predicted the HLA-A and HLA-B alleles for most subjects in the first cohort. This cohort had only TCR beta chains sequenced, and the lack of alpha or paired-chain data limited which features could be detected. In an earlier analysis of a few hundred of the donors, most TCR beta V segments were observed in productive rearrangements about 90% or about 30% of the time, broadly matching IMGT annotations. A few of the identified cytomegalovirus-associated TCR beta chains were confirmed in vitro to be specific for cytomegalovirus antigens. In a later analysis, more than 15,000 TCR beta sequences were associated with specific HLA alleles at a false discovery rate of 0.05. Because counts were too low, about 15 rarely observed V segments, including chromosome 9 orphons, were left out of the earlier analysis of several hundred of the donors. In a later analysis, the rate of TCR association differed among HLA loci, with DRB1 alleles having the most associated TCRs and HLA-C alleles having the fewest. A later analysis found that HLA-associated TCR beta chains were more clonally expanded and had lower generation probabilities than equally common non-associated chains. Correlated functional status among segregating V segments might be attributable to linkage disequilibrium, but an unknown experimental factor could not be ruled out. Compared with the approximately 670-donor mean, donors in an Asian-associated ancestry cluster had fewer N-insertions in productive TCRs, according to a later genetic analysis. A group of highly shared sequence variants was considered likely to be a technical artifact of the sequencing pipeline. Several of the top co-occurrence clusters appeared to be linked to parvovirus B19, influenza, CMV and Epstein-Barr virus, according to a later analysis. A later genetic analysis associated a missense DCLRE1C variant with V-gene and J-gene trimming of TCR beta chains, and an independent cohort replicated the association. Because some donors lacked HLA typing at each locus, the association tests relied only on the typed subset. Sequencing depth was assumed to be roughly uniform across donors in the presence/absence analyses, though that assumption may not hold. In a later analysis, most CMV-associated TCR beta chains were found to appear HLA-restricted, with HLA associations seemingly driven largely by CMV exposure. Because the 87-base-pair reads could not distinguish some IMGT-functional V segments, including TRBV6-2 and TRBV6-3, those segments were excluded. Most TCR sequences were observed very rarely across donors, whereas some public TCRs were present in many individuals. According to the authors, the approach could potentially be generalized to other disease states and immunological phenotypes. Immune exposure information for the cohort was limited to CMV serostatus. The classifier was reported to diagnose cytomegalovirus status with high specificity and sensitivity in both the original and validation cohorts.

The cohort was made up of approximately 700 healthy bone marrow donors. Cohort members were all nominally healthy when sampled, although unrecorded immune exposures were likely present. The donor tested CMV seronegative and was one of the 352 seronegative cohort members. Every donor gave a peripheral blood sample, and the peripheral blood mononuclear cells from that sample were used for TCR beta sequencing. Genomic DNA was extracted from the blood cell samples with the Qiagen DNeasy Blood Extraction Kit. CDR1 and CDR2, looked up from the germline V gene (reference sequence), are GTSNPN and SVGIG. After removal of 4 bases from V and 5 bases from J, the junction retains 9 bases not matched to a gene. The CDR3 has 15 amino acids, counting the end cysteine and phenylalanine. Only the CDR3 region is kept as DNA, spanning 45 bases read in frame from base 1. As to this clone: This receptor's antigen is unknown. It has no much larger one-base neighbor in the sample; base qualities were not kept.

The method was the immunoSEQ multiplex PCR assay. The multiplex PCR relied on a mix of 60 forward primers for TCR Vbeta segments and 13 reverse primers for TCR Jbeta segments. The CDR3 region of rearranged TCR beta genes was amplified from genomic DNA by a multiplex PCR assay. On the Illumina HiSeq System, the amplified TCR beta libraries were sequenced as 87-base-pair reads. For the original study's pipeline: A later analysis tallied around 82 million unique TCR beta chains across the 666 repertoires, and approximately 12 million of those chains were shared by two or more donors. A nearest-neighbor algorithm error-corrected the raw reads and collapsed the reads into unique sequences, merging closely related sequences to remove PCR and sequencing errors. CDR3 sequences were aligned to IMGT reference sequences to assign V, D and J gene segments. For a sequence to be retained, at least a six-nucleotide match to both a V gene segment and a J gene segment was required. Rearrangements were classified as productive when the CDR3 lacked stop codons and remained in frame with V and J, and all other rearrangements were classified as non-productive. CDR3 was defined by IMGT convention, running from the second conserved V-encoded cysteine to the conserved J-encoded phenylalanine. The earlier analysis of about 560 of the donors excluded any sequence lacking an unambiguous match to a single V gene segment. An earlier analysis of 450 to 650 of the donors called V segments functional above 56.7% productive rearrangements and segregating when the between-donor standard deviation exceeded 5%. A statistical classification framework was built to diagnose cytomegalovirus status from the catalog of TCR beta chain sequences. In a later analysis, V and J genes were assigned by comparing TCR nucleotide sequences against IMGT/GENE-DB human TR gene sequences. A later analysis assigned CDR3 sequences and most-parsimonious VDJ recombination scenarios with the TCRdist pipeline. A later analysis defined each TCR beta chain by its CDR3 amino acid sequence plus V-gene family, and excluded reads lacking a unique V-gene family. As a way to deal with suspected cross-contamination and a sequencing artifact, a later analysis dropped approximately 590 nucleotide sequences that were highly shared and had low generation probability. In a later analysis, a clonal expansion index for each public chain was calculated from normalized within-repertoire ranks of inferred template counts. Generation probabilities in a later analysis came from a VDJ recombination model fitted to out-of-frame rearrangements, and those results were checked against IGoR. In a later analysis, TCR-TCR, TCR-HLA and TCR-CMV co-occurrence was scored with hypergeometric tests, and a repertoire-size bias correction was applied to TCR pairs. In a later analysis, false discovery rates were estimated by permuting HLA or CMV assignments 20 times. In a later analysis, co-occurring TCRs were grouped using DBSCAN, with TCRdist sequence similarity added in when clustering inside HLA-allele-positive subsets. Repertoires with fewer than 30,000 or more than 120,000 public chains were left out of co-occurrence clustering, as were four to six repertoires with anomalous nucleotide sharing. TCRdb took this table from immuneACCESS and kept in-frame rearrangements with V and J called. Such tables lack part of the clones; where checked against another copy, unresolved V genes explain under half of the gap, and the rest is unexplained. The DNA gave D and trimming, while V, J and clone size come from that table. The sample table records about 220,000 clones; around 80% of these occur just once. 0.63% of the sample comes from the top ten.

The origin of this receptor is a man aged 18 to 30 in good health and CMV-seronegative. Source material: PBMCs. In this chain, TRBV30 is recombined with TRBJ2-1; 9 junctional bases match TRBD2. In nucleotides, the sequence is TGTGCCTGGACCGAGCCTAGCGGGAACCACAATGAGCAGTTCTTC. This sequence encodes CAWTEPSGNHNEQFF.